A selection of T cell receptor beta chains follows, all from one sample in a study of T cells after somatic rescue of genetic block. The repertoire was sequenced with immunoSEQ multiplex PCR; TCRdb's copy has only in-frame clones and lacks some. The sample contains 55,000 to 70,000 clones, about 90% of which appear only once. Sequencing was performed on peripheral blood mononuclear cells (PBMCs). Receptor source: a man aged 40-55 years. Both conserved end residues are part of each CDR3. The D gene is left open where the match is weak. Clone size is given for some rows only: seen once, a few or many times, or a class if the clone is expanded.

v_call: TRBV5-5; clone_size: -; j_call: TRBJ1-2; d_call: TRBD1; cdr3_aa: CASSGGTGDYGYTF; cdr3_nt: TGTGCCAGCAGCGGAGGGACAGGGGACTATGGCTACACCTTC
v_call: TRBV27; clone_size: -; j_call: TRBJ1-2; d_call: -; cdr3_aa: CASRPQGSVNKGYTF; cdr3_nt: TGTGCCAGTAGGCCCCAGGGTAGCGTCAACAAGGGCTACACCTTC
v_call: TRBV4-1; clone_size: -; j_call: TRBJ2-3; d_call: -; cdr3_aa: CASSVLDRLGTDTQYF; cdr3_nt: TGCGCCAGCAGCGTCTTAGACAGGCTCGGGACAGATACGCAGTATTTT
v_call: TRBV14; clone_size: few; j_call: TRBJ1-1; d_call: -; cdr3_aa: CASSQAGMNTEAFF; cdr3_nt: TGTGCCAGCAGCCAAGCGGGGATGAACACTGAAGCTTTCTTT
v_call: TRBV5-1; clone_size: -; j_call: TRBJ2-3; d_call: TRBD1; cdr3_aa: CASSAGTGTDTQYF; cdr3_nt: TGCGCCAGCAGCGCCGGGACAGGCACAGATACGCAGTATTTT
v_call: TRBV2; clone_size: -; j_call: TRBJ1-2; d_call: -; cdr3_aa: CASSEVPDGYTF; cdr3_nt: TGTGCCAGCAGTGAAGTGCCAGATGGCTACACCTTC
v_call: TRBV7-9; clone_size: once; j_call: TRBJ1-1; d_call: -; cdr3_aa: CASSAPAATEAFF; cdr3_nt: TGTGCCAGCAGCGCCCCGGCGGCCACTGAAGCTTTCTTT
v_call: TRBV19; clone_size: -; j_call: TRBJ1-5; d_call: TRBD1; cdr3_aa: CASSATGNQPQHF; cdr3_nt: TGTGCCAGTAGTGCGACAGGGAATCAGCCCCAGCATTTT
v_call: TRBV13; clone_size: -; j_call: TRBJ1-1; d_call: -; cdr3_aa: CASSGGTLNTEAFF; cdr3_nt: TGTGCCAGCAGCGGCGGGACACTGAACACTGAAGCTTTCTTT
v_call: TRBV27; clone_size: -; j_call: TRBJ2-5; d_call: -; cdr3_aa: CASSLVPGTQETQYF; cdr3_nt: TGTGCCAGCAGTTTAGTTCCGGGGACCCAAGAGACCCAGTACTTC
v_call: TRBV10-3; clone_size: -; j_call: TRBJ1-1; d_call: TRBD1; cdr3_aa: CAINDRDRMNTEAFF; cdr3_nt: TGTGCCATCAACGACCGGGACAGGATGAACACTGAAGCTTTCTTT
v_call: TRBV7-8; clone_size: -; j_call: TRBJ2-5; d_call: TRBD2; cdr3_aa: CASSLASGGLETQYF; cdr3_nt: TGTGCCAGCAGCTTAGCCAGCGGGGGGCTAGAGACCCAGTACTTC
v_call: TRBV5-1; clone_size: -; j_call: TRBJ2-1; d_call: TRBD1; cdr3_aa: CASSWGQANEQFF; cdr3_nt: TGCGCCAGCAGCTGGGGACAGGCTAATGAGCAGTTCTTC
v_call: TRBV2; clone_size: -; j_call: TRBJ2-3; d_call: -; cdr3_aa: CASSEPGWGPDTQYF; cdr3_nt: TGTGCCAGCAGTGAACCCGGGTGGGGGCCAGATACGCAGTATTTT
v_call: TRBV28; clone_size: -; j_call: TRBJ2-3; d_call: TRBD1; cdr3_aa: CASSSGQGGRTDTQYF; cdr3_nt: TGTGCCAGCAGTTCTGGACAGGGGGGGAGAACAGATACGCAGTATTTT
v_call: TRBV28; clone_size: -; j_call: TRBJ1-2; d_call: -; cdr3_aa: CASNVPGERNGYTF; cdr3_nt: TGTGCCAGCAACGTACCGGGAGAGCGTAATGGCTACACCTTC
v_call: TRBV6-6; clone_size: once; j_call: TRBJ2-1; d_call: -; cdr3_aa: CASSPMGSGYNEQFF; cdr3_nt: TGTGCCAGCAGCCCTATGGGGTCGGGCTACAATGAGCAGTTCTTC
v_call: TRBV7-2; clone_size: -; j_call: TRBJ2-7; d_call: -; cdr3_aa: CASSGSGGSSYEQYF; cdr3_nt: TGTGCCAGCAGCGGCTCTGGGGGTAGCTCCTACGAGCAGTACTTC
v_call: TRBV9; clone_size: -; j_call: TRBJ2-3; d_call: TRBD2; cdr3_aa: CASSLRLAGVPDTQYF; cdr3_nt: TGTGCCAGCAGCCTCCGACTAGCGGGAGTTCCAGATACGCAGTATTTT
v_call: TRBV7-9; clone_size: -; j_call: TRBJ2-4; d_call: -; cdr3_aa: CASSPPLGWLKNIQYF; cdr3_nt: TGTGCCAGCAGCCCTCCCTTAGGTTGGCTAAAAAACATTCAGTACTTC
v_call: TRBV27; clone_size: -; j_call: TRBJ1-4; d_call: TRBD1; cdr3_aa: CASSLFQGATEKLFF; cdr3_nt: TGTGCCAGCAGTTTATTTCAGGGGGCGACTGAAAAACTGTTTTTT
v_call: TRBV7-2; clone_size: -; j_call: TRBJ2-2; d_call: TRBD2; cdr3_aa: CASSLRTSLPTGELFF; cdr3_nt: TGTGCCAGCAGCTTAAGGACTAGTTTACCGACCGGGGAGCTGTTTTTT
v_call: TRBV5-4; clone_size: -; j_call: TRBJ2-3; d_call: -; cdr3_aa: CASSLKGVGDTQYF; cdr3_nt: TGCGCCAGCAGCTTGAAGGGGGTAGGAGATACGCAGTATTTT
v_call: TRBV5-1; clone_size: -; j_call: TRBJ2-3; d_call: -; cdr3_aa: CASSGVAVARTDTQYF; cdr3_nt: TGCGCCAGCAGCGGGGTAGCGGTTGCCCGCACAGATACGCAGTATTTT
v_call: TRBV9; clone_size: -; j_call: TRBJ2-1; d_call: TRBD2; cdr3_aa: CASSISGDITGEQFF; cdr3_nt: TGTGCCAGCAGCATTAGCGGGGACATTACAGGGGAGCAGTTCTTC
v_call: TRBV2; clone_size: -; j_call: TRBJ2-7; d_call: -; cdr3_aa: CASAPGWYEQYF; cdr3_nt: TGTGCCAGCGCCCCGGGGTGGTACGAGCAGTACTTC
v_call: TRBV20-1; clone_size: -; j_call: TRBJ1-2; d_call: -; cdr3_aa: CIADGYTF; cdr3_nt: TGCATCGCGGATGGCTACACCTTC
v_call: TRBV9; clone_size: -; j_call: TRBJ2-1; d_call: -; cdr3_aa: CASSVDVFNEQFF; cdr3_nt: TGTGCCAGCAGCGTAGATGTGTTCAATGAGCAGTTCTTC
v_call: TRBV7-2; clone_size: -; j_call: TRBJ2-5; d_call: TRBD2; cdr3_aa: CASSFPGTSGRRQETQYF; cdr3_nt: TGTGCCAGCAGCTTCCCGGGGACTAGCGGGAGGAGGCAAGAGACCCAGTACTTC
v_call: TRBV4-1; clone_size: few; j_call: TRBJ1-1; d_call: -; cdr3_aa: CASSHVRRGNTEAFF; cdr3_nt: TGCGCCAGCAGCCACGTCCGCAGGGGGAACACTGAAGCTTTCTTT
v_call: TRBV5-6; clone_size: -; j_call: TRBJ2-1; d_call: TRBD2; cdr3_aa: CASSFGLAGGNEQFF; cdr3_nt: TGTGCCAGCAGCTTCGGACTAGCGGGGGGAAATGAGCAGTTCTTC
v_call: TRBV25-1; clone_size: -; j_call: TRBJ1-2; d_call: -; cdr3_aa: CASSERAGSNYGYTF; cdr3_nt: TGTGCCAGCAGTGAGAGGGCAGGCTCCAACTATGGCTACACCTTC
v_call: TRBV5-6; clone_size: -; j_call: TRBJ2-1; d_call: -; cdr3_aa: CASSLTSSYNEQFF; cdr3_nt: TGTGCCAGCAGCTTAACTAGCTCCTACAATGAGCAGTTCTTC
v_call: TRBV4-1; clone_size: -; j_call: TRBJ1-2; d_call: -; cdr3_aa: CASSQDRQEIYGYTF; cdr3_nt: TGCGCCAGCAGCCAAGATAGGCAGGAGATCTATGGCTACACCTTC
v_call: TRBV27; clone_size: -; j_call: TRBJ2-1; d_call: TRBD2; cdr3_aa: CASSSDGSGTYNEQFF; cdr3_nt: TGTGCCAGCAGTAGCGATGGCAGCGGGACCTACAATGAGCAGTTCTTC
v_call: TRBV15; clone_size: -; j_call: TRBJ2-2; d_call: TRBD2; cdr3_aa: CATSSSGITGGELFF; cdr3_nt: TGTGCCACCAGCAGTAGCGGGATTACGGGCGGGGAGCTGTTTTTT
v_call: TRBV28; clone_size: -; j_call: TRBJ2-3; d_call: -; cdr3_aa: CASTRPDSTDTQYF; cdr3_nt: TGTGCCAGCACCAGACCCGACAGCACAGATACGCAGTATTTT
v_call: TRBV5-4; clone_size: once; j_call: TRBJ2-1; d_call: TRBD2; cdr3_aa: CASSPAGGGRNEQFF; cdr3_nt: TGTGCCAGCAGTCCAGCGGGGGGGGGCCGCAATGAGCAGTTCTTC
v_call: TRBV4-1; clone_size: -; j_call: TRBJ1-5; d_call: -; cdr3_aa: CASSQDFGSNQPQHF; cdr3_nt: TGCGCCAGCAGCCAAGATTTCGGGAGCAATCAGCCCCAGCATTTT
v_call: TRBV6-1; clone_size: -; j_call: TRBJ1-1; d_call: -; cdr3_aa: CASSDSHLNTEAFF; cdr3_nt: TGTGCCAGCAGTGATTCCCACCTGAACACTGAAGCTTTCTTT
v_call: TRBV2; clone_size: once; j_call: TRBJ1-4; d_call: -; cdr3_aa: CANSISATNEKLFF; cdr3_nt: TGTGCCAACTCAATTAGTGCAACTAATGAAAAACTGTTTTTT
v_call: TRBV10-3; clone_size: -; j_call: TRBJ1-5; d_call: -; cdr3_aa: CAISEGGGNQPQHF; cdr3_nt: TGTGCCATCAGTGAGGGGGGCGGCAATCAGCCCCAGCATTTT
v_call: TRBV12-1; clone_size: -; j_call: TRBJ1-2; d_call: -; cdr3_aa: CASSFGHRRNYGYTF; cdr3_nt: TGTGCCAGCAGCTTTGGTCACAGAAGAAACTATGGCTACACCTTC
v_call: TRBV19; clone_size: -; j_call: TRBJ1-5; d_call: TRBD1; cdr3_aa: CASSPSGQGLHQPQHF; cdr3_nt: TGTGCCAGTAGTCCCTCGGGACAGGGGCTTCATCAGCCCCAGCATTTT
v_call: TRBV6-5; clone_size: -; j_call: TRBJ1-6; d_call: -; cdr3_aa: CASSPRGKSPLHF; cdr3_nt: TGTGCCAGCAGTCCCCGCGGGAAATCACCCCTCCACTTT
v_call: TRBV10-2; clone_size: -; j_call: TRBJ2-7; d_call: -; cdr3_aa: CASSDLFGGSYEQYF; cdr3_nt: TGCGCCAGCAGTGATCTTTTTGGGGGCTCCTACGAGCAGTACTTC
v_call: TRBV29-1; clone_size: -; j_call: TRBJ2-1; d_call: -; cdr3_aa: CSVERDEQFF; cdr3_nt: TGCAGCGTTGAAAGGGATGAGCAGTTCTTC
v_call: TRBV11-3; clone_size: -; j_call: TRBJ2-7; d_call: TRBD1; cdr3_aa: CASSSHLKGDRVEEQYF; cdr3_nt: TGTGCCAGCAGCTCCCATTTAAAGGGTGACAGGGTGGAAGAGCAGTACTTC
v_call: TRBV30; clone_size: -; j_call: TRBJ2-4; d_call: -; cdr3_aa: CAWKQGAKNIQYF; cdr3_nt: TGTGCCTGGAAACAGGGAGCCAAAAACATTCAGTACTTC
v_call: TRBV4-3; clone_size: -; j_call: TRBJ2-7; d_call: -; cdr3_aa: CASSQGPQGNEQYF; cdr3_nt: TGCGCCAGCAGCCAAGGACCCCAGGGAAACGAGCAGTACTTC
v_call: TRBV19; clone_size: -; j_call: TRBJ2-3; d_call: TRBD1; cdr3_aa: CASSMAPTGGPSTDTQYF; cdr3_nt: TGTGCCAGTAGTATGGCCCCGACAGGGGGCCCTAGCACAGATACGCAGTATTTT
v_call: TRBV18; clone_size: once; j_call: TRBJ1-1; d_call: -; cdr3_aa: CASSTQGKNTEAFF; cdr3_nt: TGTGCCAGCTCAACTCAGGGGAAGAACACTGAAGCTTTCTTT